These 25 T cell receptor beta chains originate from one sample sequenced in a study of blood T cell repertoires in COVID-19. TCRdb's copy holds only in-frame clones and misses some; the assay was immunoSEQ multiplex PCR. The sample has 150,000 to 200,000 clones; roughly four fifths are singletons. Material: PBMCs or T cells enriched from blood (not recorded which). The receptors originated from a man in his fifties who had recovered from COVID-19.

V and J are TRBV12-3 or TRBV12-4 and TRBJ1-1; no reliable D call. The CDR3 spans 13 residues. V was shortened by 2 bases and J by 1 base, with 5 bases between the two germline ends. Here the CDR3 reads CASSLTGNTEAFF. The CDR3 DNA is TGTGCCAGCAGTTTAACTGGGAACACTGAAGCTTTCTTT.

This chain joins TRBV2 and TRBJ1-2, with D perhaps TRBD1 (5 bases). V gave up 2 bases and J gave up 4 bases, with 5 bases separating them. CDR3 length: 12 amino acids. In germline, CDR1 is SNHLY, CDR2 FYNNEI. CDR3 coding DNA: TGTGCCAGCAGTGAACAGGGCTATGGCTACACCTTC. Translated, it gives CASSEQGYGYTF.

The chain couples TRBV9 to TRBJ2-1, with 13 bases lining up with TRBD2. The V gene end was trimmed by 5 bases and the J gene end by 6 bases; junction bases not matched to a gene: 5. CDR3 length: 15 residues. CDR1 SGDLS and CDR2 YYNGEE come from the germline V gene. The CDR3 bases are TGTGCCAGCAGTTGGACTAGCGGGGGATCCAATGAGCAGTTCTTC. Translated: CASSWTSGGSNEQFF.

The V gene is TRBV12-3 or TRBV12-4, the J gene TRBJ1-1, with D hard to call. The germline V and J ends were trimmed by 6 bases and 1 base, with 9 bases remaining between them. The CDR3 sequence is 13 residues long. This CDR3 is CASSTSRNTEAFF. CDR3 sequence (DNA): TGTGCCAGCAGCACGAGCCGGAACACTGAAGCTTTCTTT.

CDR3 sequence reads: CASSSSYGQGVTCEQYF. CDR3 DNA sequence: TGTGCCAGCAGCTCCTCTTATGGACAGGGGGTTACCTGCGAGCAGTACTTC. The chain recombines TRBV21-1 with TRBJ2-7; the table's D call of TRBD1 was not tested on the DNA. TRBV21-1 is a known pseudogene. The CDR3 spans 17 residues.

The CDR3 reads CASINSNTGELFF. CDR3 in DNA: TGTGCCAGCATAAACAGCAACACCGGGGAGCTGTTTTTT. The chain uses TRBV6-5 and TRBJ2-2, with D hard to call. The length of the CDR3 is 13 residues. V lost 7 bases, J lost 2 bases, and 8 bases lay in between. Germline loops: CDR1 MNHEY, CDR2 SVGAGI.

This chain links TRBV19 with TRBJ2-7, with D tentatively TRBD2 (5 bases). This CDR3 spans 16 amino acids. Deletions cut 4 bases from V and 7 bases from J, with 23 bases between. Germline lookup yields CDR1 LNHDA and CDR2 SQIVND (reference sequence). The CDR3 bases are TGTGCCAGTAGTACCGACTGGGGTTTCCCGACTAAGGAGCAGTACTTC. This gives the protein CASSTDWGFPTKEQYF. Variable domain in full (rest from reference TRBV19 and TRBJ2-7): DGGITQSPKYLFRKEGQNVTLSCEQNLNHDAMYWYRQDPGQGLRLIYYSQIVNDFQKGDIAEGYSVSREKKESFPLTVTSAQKNPTAFYLCASSTDWGFPTKEQYFGPGTRLTVT.

The genes are TRBV28 and TRBJ1-6; no clear D. CDR1 is MDHEN and CDR2 is SYDVKM in the germline V gene. V gave up 3 bases and J gave up 1 base, with 4 bases separating them. The CDR3 has 14 amino acids. The CDR3 sequence is CASSFRSYNSPLHF. CDR3 DNA sequence: TGTGCCAGCAGTTTCCGTTCCTATAATTCACCCCTCCACTTT.

V usage is TRBV6-5 and J usage is TRBJ1-3; D unclear. Trimming cost V 9 bases and J 0 bases, with 15 bases left between them. CDR1 MNHEY and CDR2 SVGAGI come from the germline V gene. CDR3 size: 15 residues. The DNA for the CDR3 is TGTGCCAGTAGGAGAGACCGCGCCTCTGGAAACACCATATATTTT. Translation: CASRRDRASGNTIYF.

The chain recombines TRBV3-1 (or the pseudogene TRBV3-2) with TRBJ1-1; 9 bases align to TRBD1. From germline, CDR1 is LGHDT and CDR2 YNNKEL (reference sequence). V trimming: 6 bases; J trimming: 7 bases; junction bases outside the gene matches: 18. CDR3 length: 17 residues. CDR3 in amino acids: CASSLQVTRDRAYEAFF. CDR3 in DNA: TGTGCCAGCAGTCTTCAGGTAACGCGGGACAGGGCATATGAAGCTTTCTTT.

This clone occurred once. The rearrangement uses TRBV10-2 and TRBJ2-3; a weak D match, TRBD2 (5 bases). This CDR3 has 15 residues. Germline loops: CDR1 WSHSY, CDR2 SAAADI. Deletions cut 7 bases from V and 4 bases from J, with 18 bases between. The CDR3 nucleotides are TGCGCCAGCACGATGGTTGGTGGAGGAGCAGATACGCAGTATTTT. Amino acids: CASTMVGGGADTQYF.

The V and J genes are TRBV2 and TRBJ2-3; D gene unclear. Looked up from germline, CDR1 is SNHLY and CDR2 is FYNNEI. The CDR3 is 12 residues long. Trimming left V 3 bases short and J 4 bases short, with 5 bases between. DNA for the CDR3: TGTGCCAGCAGTGAGTCCGCAGATACGCAGTATTTT. It yields the protein CASSESADTQYF.

V and J are TRBV10-2 and TRBJ1-3; D gene unclear. Looked up from germline, CDR1 is WSHSY and CDR2 is SAAADI. This CDR3 contains 20 residues. V lost 1 base to trimming and J lost 0 bases, with 22 bases between them. CDR3 loop: CASSELRDYSSALSGNTIYF. CDR3 DNA sequence: TGCGCCAGCAGTGAGTTACGGGATTATTCCTCCGCGCTCTCTGGAAACACCATATATTTT.

J is TRBJ1-1 and V is TRBV7-8; maybe TRBD1 (5 bases). CDR1 SGHVS and CDR2 FQNEAQ come from the germline V gene. The V end was cut by 5 bases, the J end by 2 bases, with 6 bases between. CDR3 length: 12 amino acids. The CDR3 spells CASSDRNTEAFF. The CDR3 region has the DNA TGTGCCAGCAGCGACAGAAACACTGAAGCTTTCTTT.

The V call is TRBV19, the J call TRBJ2-7; 10 bases align to TRBD1. Trimming cost V 5 bases and J 3 bases; bases outside gene matches: 13. The CDR3 has 17 residues. Germline loops: CDR1 LNHDA, CDR2 SQIVND (reference sequence). The chain's CDR3 is CASSPPGQGNYGYEQYF. In DNA form, the CDR3 reads TGTGCCAGTAGTCCCCCGGGACAGGGGAATTACGGCTACGAGCAGTACTTC.

This rearrangement joins TRBV5-6 to TRBJ1-4, with 8 bases aligning to TRBD1. CDR3 length equals 14 residues. Germline V gene lookup returns CDR1 SGHDT and CDR2 YYEEEE. The J segment lost 8 bases and the V segment lost 2 bases, leaving 5 bases of the junction unmatched. The CDR3: CASSLLRDREKLFF. The DNA for the CDR3 is TGTGCCAGCAGCTTACTCCGGGACAGGGAAAAACTGTTTTTT.

The rearrangement joins TRBV10-1 to TRBJ2-7; TRBD1 matches 7 bases. With 8 bases clipped from V and 4 bases from J, the junction kept 11 bases outside the gene matches. This CDR3 is 14 amino acids long. From germline, CDR1 is WNHNN and CDR2 SYGVQD (reference sequence). The CDR3, as DNA: TGCGCCAGCTCCTTGACAGGGAAGATATACGAGCAGTACTTC. Translating gives CASSLTGKIYEQYF.

The V gene is TRBV2, the J gene TRBJ1-6, with a possible D match to TRBD1 (6 bases). The CDR3 has 14 amino acids. Germline V gives CDR1 SNHLY, CDR2 FYNNEI. V dropped 6 bases and J dropped 5 bases, with 11 bases sitting between them. CDR3 loop: CASSPGHNNSPLHF. DNA of the CDR3: TGTGCCAGCAGCCCGGGACACAATAATTCACCCCTCCACTTT.

This chain uses TRBV4-1 with TRBJ2-1; 10 bases match TRBD2. CDR3 size: 17 residues. V gave up 1 base and J gave up 2 bases; unmatched junction bases: 5. Germline-derived CDR1 and CDR2 are MGHRA and YSYEKL. The chain's CDR3 is CASSQGPSGGTYNEQFF. Written as DNA, the CDR3 is TGCGCCAGCAGCCAAGGGCCTAGCGGGGGAACCTACAATGAGCAGTTCTTC.

The chain couples TRBV4-2 to TRBJ1-6; 7 bases align to TRBD1. The CDR3 covers 18 residues. Germline CDR1 reads LGHNA; CDR2 reads YNFKEQ. Germline trimming cut 0 bases from V and 0 bases from J; bases unmatched to any gene: 5. CDR3 bases: TGTGCCAGCAGCCAAGAAGGGGGACAGAGCTCCTATAATTCACCCCTCCACTTT. Amino acid sequence: CASSQEGGQSSYNSPLHF.

The CDR3 region is CASSSRGTENTEAFF. The CDR3 DNA sequence: TGTGCCAGTAGTAGCCGAGGGACAGAGAACACTGAAGCTTTCTTT. The chain employs TRBV19 and TRBJ1-1; 7 nucleotides line up with TRBD1. Germline CDR1 and CDR2: LNHDA and SQIVND (reference sequence). The CDR3 loop spans 15 amino acids. With 4 bases clipped from V and 1 base from J, the junction kept 6 bases outside the gene matches.

This chain connects TRBV29-1 to TRBJ2-7; 15 bases match TRBD2. The ends lost 4 bases at V and 9 bases at J; junction bases unmatched: 10. This CDR3 region has 15 residues. CDR1 is SQVTM and CDR2 is ANQGSEA in the germline V gene. The CDR3 coding sequence is TGCAGCGTTGTAACGGGAGGACTAGCGGGAGGGCGGCAGTACTTC. As protein: CSVVTGGLAGGRQYF.

J is TRBJ1-2 and V is TRBV7-3; 10 bases fit TRBD1. Germline V gives CDR1 SGHTA, CDR2 FQGTGA. The junction had 5 bases not matched to a gene; V was cut back by 2 bases and J by 8 bases. The CDR3 has 14 residues. Here the CDR3 reads CASSLGQGGQGYTF. DNA for the CDR3: TGTGCCAGCAGCTTAGGACAGGGGGGACAGGGCTACACCTTC.

V and J are TRBV6-5 and TRBJ2-3; D not resolved. This CDR3 contains 14 residues. Trimming pared 10 bases from V and 0 bases from J, leaving 14 bases between. CDR1 and CDR2 from the germline V gene are MNHEY and SVGAGI. CDR3 in amino acids: CAIRPGASTDTQYF. CDR3 DNA: TGTGCCATTCGCCCCGGAGCTAGCACAGATACGCAGTATTTT.

In regard to this clone: An end of the junction does not agree with germline; a read error may underlie this. This rearrangement joins TRBV28 to TRBJ2-1; 9 positions match TRBD1. Germline CDR1 MDHEN, CDR2 SYDVKM. This CDR3 spans 14 amino acids. CDR3 sequence: CASLPGQGYHEQFF. Here the CDR3 DNA reads TGTGCCAGCCTACCGGGACAGGGCTACCATGAGCAGTTCTTC.